A single sample gave rise to the 27 T cell receptor beta chains below, sequenced in a study of T-cell reconstitution after alpha-beta-depleted transplantation in children. The TCRbeta library incorporated unique molecular identifiers. TCRdb ran MiXCR on the PCR reads and lists one entry per CDR3 protein. The profile shows 55,000 to 65,000 distinct CDR3 sequences, 40% to 45% of them singletons. Sequences were derived from PBMCs, mostly from graft donor cells, sampled 360 days after TCRalphabeta/CD19-depleted stem cell transplant. These receptors originate from a male patient aged 10-17 years who had a stem cell transplant for acute lymphoblastic leukemia, so the T cells may come from the graft donor.

The rearrangement joins TRBV28 to TRBJ2-2; D is possibly TRBD2 (5 bases). The CDR3 consists of 15 residues. Germline CDR1 reads MDHEN; CDR2 reads SYDVKM. V lost 4 bases and J 5 bases, leaving 14 bases between the germline ends. The CDR3 bases are TGTGCCAGCAGTTCCACGGGAACCGAGACCGGGGAGCTGTTTTTT. Its translation is CASSSTGTETGELFF.

The chain has TRBV6-1 and TRBJ2-1; tentatively, D is TRBD1 (6 bases). V was trimmed by 8 bases and J by 4 bases, leaving 15 bases between them. CDR3 length: 14 amino acids. The germline gives CDR1 MNHNS, CDR2 SASEGT. CDR3 protein: CASRGGQPYNEQFF. CDR3 DNA: TGTGCCAGCCGAGGTGGACAGCCTTACAATGAGCAGTTCTTC.

This clonotype was found a few times. The chain recombines TRBV12-3 or TRBV12-4 with TRBJ2-1; D unclear. The CDR3 runs to 13 residues. V lost 1 base and J 6 bases, leaving 7 bases between the germline ends. The CDR3 DNA is TGTGCCAGCAGTTTAGGCAGAGTCAATGAGCAGTTCTTC. Residues: CASSLGRVNEQFF.

This clonotype was detected a few times. The chain couples TRBV12-3 or TRBV12-4 to TRBJ2-1; D may be TRBD1 (7 bases). V dropped 6 bases and J dropped 9 bases, with 21 bases sitting between them. The CDR3 has 15 amino acids. The CDR3 DNA sequence: TGTGCCAGCAGCGAATCCCAGGGGGGTCACGTTGAGCAGTTCTTC. It translates to CASSESQGGHVEQFF.

This clonotype has only a few counts. DNA of the CDR3: TGCGCCAGCAGCTTGGATACAGGGGGCGCTCGTCTGGAGACCCAGTACTTC. It encodes CASSLDTGGARLETQYF. The chain is built from TRBV5-1 and TRBJ2-5; 9 bases match TRBD1. V lost 0 bases to trimming and J lost 5 bases; unmatched junction nucleotides: 11. Germline V gene sequence: CDR1 SGHRS, CDR2 YFSETQ. This CDR3 region has 17 residues.

V gene TRBV29-1 combines with J gene TRBJ2-1; the D gene could be TRBD1 or TRBD2 (5 bases each). V was shortened by 4 bases and J by 8 bases, with 12 bases between the two germline ends. The CDR3 consists of 12 residues. Germline V CDR1 and CDR2: SQVTM, ANQGSEA. CDR3 bases: TGCAGCGTTGGCATGGGACCTTATGAGCAGTTCTTC. It specifies CSVGMGPYEQFF.

The chain links TRBV5-1 to TRBJ2-7, with TRBD2 matching over 10 bases. The length of the CDR3 is 15 residues. CDR1 is SGHRS, CDR2 YFSETQ, per germline. Trimming removed 5 bases from V and 0 bases from J; junction bases left unmatched: 5. CDR3 loop: CASSWTSGSSYEQYF. In DNA, the CDR3 is TGCGCCAGCAGTTGGACTAGCGGTAGCTCCTACGAGCAGTACTTC.

The chain combines TRBV5-1 with TRBJ2-1; D not certain. This CDR3 spans 13 amino acids. Trimming stripped 0 bases from V and 6 bases from J, with 7 bases between. The germline V gene has CDR1 SGHRS and CDR2 YFSETQ. The CDR3 DNA follows: TGCGCCAGCAGCTTGGAGGTTTCCAATGAGCAGTTCTTC. It yields the protein CASSLEVSNEQFF. Variable domain in full (rest from reference TRBV5-1 and TRBJ2-1): KAGVTQTPRYLIKTRGQQVTLSCSPISGHRSVSWYQQTPGQGLQFLFEYFSETQRNKGNFPGRFSGRQFSNSRSEMNVSTLELGDSALYLCASSLEVSNEQFFGPGTRLTVL.

The chain joins TRBV20-1 to TRBJ2-2; 7 bases fit TRBD1. Germline lookup yields CDR1 DFQATT and CDR2 SNEGSKA (reference sequence). Trimming removed 5 bases from V and 1 base from J; junction bases left unmatched: 7. The CDR3 sequence is 15 residues long. The CDR3 DNA is TGCAGTGCTCCAACCCGGACAGGGAACACCGGGGAGCTGTTTTTT. Protein sequence: CSAPTRTGNTGELFF.

This chain connects TRBV7-6 to TRBJ2-1; 8 positions match TRBD2. Germline CDR1 is SGHVS and CDR2 is FNYEAQ. The V gene end was trimmed by 5 bases and the J gene end by 0 bases; junction bases not matched to a gene: 6. The CDR3 consists of 16 residues. The CDR3 coding sequence is TGTGCCAGCAGCCCTACTAGCGGAATCTCCTACAATGAGCAGTTCTTC. As protein: CASSPTSGISYNEQFF.

V gene TRBV7-6 combines with J gene TRBJ2-7; possible D gene TRBD2, 5 bases. CDR3 length equals 15 residues. The germline V and J ends were trimmed by 0 bases and 0 bases, with 9 bases remaining between them. The V gene's germline CDR1 is SGHVS and CDR2 FNYEAQ. CDR3 in amino acids: CASSLAAAGSYEQYF. The CDR3 nucleotides are TGTGCCAGCAGCTTAGCCGCGGCGGGCTCCTACGAGCAGTACTTC.

The J gene is TRBJ2-5, the V gene TRBV7-9; 12 bases are shared with TRBD2. After removal of 4 bases from V and 4 bases from J, the junction contained 4 bases not matched to a gene. CDR1 is SEHNR, CDR2 FQNEAQ, per germline (reference sequence). The length of the CDR3 is 15 residues. This chain's CDR3 is CASSSRLAGVETQYF. CDR3 sequence (DNA): TGTGCCAGCAGCTCTCGACTAGCGGGAGTAGAGACCCAGTACTTC.

This clonotype was detected a few times. The chain is built from TRBV12-3 or TRBV12-4 and TRBJ1-4; D is unresolved. This CDR3 is built from 15 residues. The V gene lost 6 bases and the J gene lost 4 bases, with 15 bases spanning the gap. CDR3 protein: CASSQRRLYNEKLFF. In nucleotides, the CDR3 is TGTGCCAGCAGCCAAAGGCGCCTGTATAATGAAAAACTGTTTTTT.

The table lists this clonotype with a few counts. The genes are TRBV9 and TRBJ2-1; TRBD2 agrees at 10 bases. The J segment lost 4 bases and the V segment lost 6 bases, leaving 7 bases of the junction unmatched. The CDR3 is 15 amino acids. CDR1 is SGDLS, CDR2 YYNGEE, per germline. The CDR3 region is CASNSGTSAYNEQFF. CDR3 nucleotide sequence: TGTGCCAGCAACTCCGGGACTAGCGCTTACAATGAGCAGTTCTTC. Combining the CDR3 with reference TRBV9 and TRBJ2-1 gives the whole variable domain DSGVTQTPKHLITATGQRVTLRCSPRSGDLSVYWYQQSLDQGLQFLIQYYNGEERAKGNILERFSAQQFPDLHSELNLSSLELGDSALYFCASNSGTSAYNEQFFGPGTRLTVL.

This clonotype turned up a few times. The chain joins TRBV29-1 to TRBJ2-7; the D gene is possibly TRBD2 (5 bases). The germline V gene has CDR1 SQVTM and CDR2 ANQGSEA. V was trimmed by 5 bases and J by 4 bases, leaving 6 bases between them. The CDR3 sequence is 10 residues long. CDR3 DNA: TGCAGCGTTTGGGAGTACGAGCAGTACTTC. Translated: CSVWEYEQYF.

The chain recombines TRBV4-1 with TRBJ1-4, with a tentative D call TRBD1 (5 bases). With 3 bases removed from V and 8 bases from J, the gap between germline ends came to 19 bases. The length of the CDR3 is 16 residues. Germline CDR1 is MGHRA and CDR2 is YSYEKL. CDR3 residues: CASSHAYNSAGEKLFF. In DNA, the CDR3 is TGCGCCAGCAGCCACGCTTATAACAGCGCAGGGGAAAAACTGTTTTTT.

This chain links TRBV29-1 with TRBJ2-1, with D perhaps TRBD1 (5 bases). The CDR3 sequence is 14 residues long. Trimming shortened V by 3 bases and J by 2 bases, and 11 bases separated the two germline ends. Germline V gene data show CDR1 as SQVTM and CDR2 as ANQGSEA. The CDR3 coding sequence is TGCAGCGTTGAGAAGGGGCGGACCTACAATGAGCAGTTCTTC. It codes for CSVEKGRTYNEQFF.

The V call is TRBV12-5, the J call TRBJ2-7; tentatively, D is TRBD1 or TRBD2 (5 bases each). CDR1 and CDR2 (germline): LGHNT, FRNRAP. The CDR3 spans 14 residues. Trimming pared 5 bases from V and 2 bases from J, leaving 13 bases between. The CDR3 bases are TGTGCTAGTGGTACAACGGGGCTACCCTACGAGCAGTACTTC. This codes for CASGTTGLPYEQYF.

The chain joins TRBV12-3 or TRBV12-4 to TRBJ2-1; D is possibly TRBD2 (5 bases). V was shortened by 3 bases and J by 8 bases, with 8 bases between the two germline ends. The CDR3 runs 12 residues. In DNA, the CDR3 is TGTGCCAGCAGTTTCAGGCGGGATGAGCAGTTCTTC. Amino acid sequence: CASSFRRDEQFF.

J is TRBJ1-5 and V is TRBV6-5; D call uncertain. Trimming shortened V by 0 bases and J by 6 bases, and 9 bases separated the two germline ends. Germline CDR1 reads MNHEY; CDR2 reads SVGAGI. This CDR3 spans 14 amino acids. CDR3 bases: TGTGCCAGCAGTTACTCAGGCCGGGGTCAGCCCCAGCATTTT. Translated: CASSYSGRGQPQHF.

The V gene is TRBV6-5, the J gene TRBJ2-2, with 7 bases fitting TRBD1. Germline lookup yields CDR1 MNHEY and CDR2 SVGAGI. The CDR3 extends over 17 amino acids. The V and J ends lost 2 bases and 1 base, in that order; junction bases with no gene match: 7. The CDR3 coding sequence is TGTGCCAGCAGTTACCCGGACAGGTCATTGAACACCGGGGAGCTGTTTTTT. Residues: CASSYPDRSLNTGELFF.

This clonotype was detected only a few times. The V and J genes are TRBV12-3 or TRBV12-4 and TRBJ2-1; D gene uncertain. The CDR3 loop spans 12 amino acids. Deletions cut 5 bases from V and 7 bases from J, with 9 bases between. The CDR3 is CASSIRWNEQFF. The DNA for the CDR3 is TGTGCCAGCAGTATCCGGTGGAATGAGCAGTTCTTC.

The V gene is TRBV29-1, the J gene TRBJ1-1; maybe TRBD1 (5 bases). V gave up 4 bases and J gave up 4 bases, with 13 bases separating them. Germline lookup yields CDR1 SQVTM and CDR2 ANQGSEA. The CDR3 runs 13 residues. The CDR3: CSVVGRVVTEAFF. CDR3 DNA: TGCAGCGTTGTAGGCAGGGTCGTCACTGAAGCTTTCTTT.

The CDR3 sequence: CASSLKGGTNSPLHF. The CDR3 DNA reads TGTGCCAGCAGCTTAAAAGGGGGGACTAATTCACCCCTCCACTTT. The chain is built from TRBV5-6 and TRBJ1-6; perhaps TRBD1 as D (6 bases). CDR1 and CDR2 (germline): SGHDT, YYEEEE. The CDR3 sequence is 15 residues long. V gave up 2 bases and J gave up 6 bases, with 12 bases separating them. The entire variable domain, with the rest obtained from reference TRBV5-6 and TRBJ1-6, is as follows: DAGVTQSPTHLIKTRGQQVTLRCSPKSGHDTVSWYQQALGQGPQFIFQYYEEEERQRGNFPDRFSGHQFPNYSSELNVNALLLGDSALYLCASSLKGGTNSPLHFGNGTRLTVT.

The chain is built from TRBV12-3 or TRBV12-4 and TRBJ2-7; no definite D call. Between the trimmed V and J ends, which lost 3 bases and 5 bases, there was a span of 5 bases. The CDR3 sequence is 11 residues long. The CDR3 DNA follows: TGTGCCAGCAGTTTCTATAACGAGCAGTACTTC. Translation gives CASSFYNEQYF.

This clonotype has only one observation. The chain joins TRBV4-2 to TRBJ2-1, with 7 bases matching TRBD1. This CDR3 contains 15 residues. Germline V gene lookup returns CDR1 LGHNA and CDR2 YNFKEQ. After removal of 4 bases from V and 6 bases from J, the junction contained 9 bases not matched to a gene. The CDR3 reads CASSLPGGNFNEQFF. DNA of the CDR3: TGTGCCAGCAGCCTACCAGGGGGTAATTTCAATGAGCAGTTCTTC.

The chain uses TRBV12-3 or TRBV12-4 and TRBJ2-1; 7 bases fit TRBD1. The V and J ends lost 3 bases and 7 bases, in that order; junction bases with no gene match: 9. The CDR3 length is 15 residues. The CDR3, as DNA: TGTGCCAGCAGTTTTGATGCACAGGGACAGAATGAGCAGTTCTTC. It codes for CASSFDAQGQNEQFF.